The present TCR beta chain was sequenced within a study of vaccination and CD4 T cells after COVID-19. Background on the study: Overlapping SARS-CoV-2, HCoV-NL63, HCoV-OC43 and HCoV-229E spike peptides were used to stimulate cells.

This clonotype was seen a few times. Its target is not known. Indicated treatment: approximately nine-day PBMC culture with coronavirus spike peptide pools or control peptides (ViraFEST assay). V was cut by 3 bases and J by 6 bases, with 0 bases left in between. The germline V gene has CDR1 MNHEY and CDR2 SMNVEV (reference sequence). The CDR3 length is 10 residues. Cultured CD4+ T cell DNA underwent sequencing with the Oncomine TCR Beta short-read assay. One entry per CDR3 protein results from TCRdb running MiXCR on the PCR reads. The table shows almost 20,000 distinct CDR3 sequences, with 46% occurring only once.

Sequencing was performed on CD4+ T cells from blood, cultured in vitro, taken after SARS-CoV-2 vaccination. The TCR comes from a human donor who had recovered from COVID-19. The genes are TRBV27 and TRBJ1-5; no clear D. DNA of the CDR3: TGTGCCAGCAGTTTTCAGCCCCAGCATTTT. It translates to CASSFQPQHF.